This T cell receptor beta chain was sequenced during a study of T cell changes during pregnancy in multiple sclerosis. TCRdb keeps only in-frame clones here, not all; method: immunoSEQ multiplex PCR. The sample contains about 42,000 clones, around 84% of which appear only once. The CDR3 is 14 amino acids. Trimming took 0 bases from V and 1 from J, leaving 6 bases between them. In germline, CDR1 is MGHRA, CDR2 YSYEKL. This clone was detected only once. The rearrangement uses TRBV4-1 and TRBJ2-5, with D maybe TRBD1 (6 bases). This clonotype was sampled from a female donor with multiple sclerosis, enrolled in a pregnancy study. This specimen consisted of CD4+ T cells from peripheral blood mononuclear cells, obtained before pregnancy. In DNA, the CDR3 is TGCGCCAGCAGCCAAGAGGGGGCCCAAGAGACCCAGTACTTC. Translation gives CASSQEGAQETQYF.